This T cell receptor beta chain was obtained from a study of regulatory and conventional T cells in breast cancer (dated by TCRdb to 2015 to 2017). CDR1 and CDR2 are read off the germline V gene (reference sequence) as MNHNY and SVGAGI. The V end loses 4 bases and the J end loses 5 bases, and a stretch of 11 bases separates them. The CDR3 starts with the cysteine, ends with the phenylalanine, and has 13 residues. Just the 39-base CDR3 DNA is kept, in frame starting at base 1. This clonotype came up a few times. Its antigen remains unidentified. The sample holds no much larger clone one base away, and base qualities are not on file. Library preparation employed PCR. TCRdb lists the instrument as 454 GS FLX Titanium. In TCRdb, the public reads were trimmed at Q25 with fastp and aligned with MiXCR, with productive beta chains retained. Each CDR3 protein appears once, grouped with its most common genes and DNA. The sample table shows 500 or so distinct CDR3 sequences, and roughly half are seen once. The top ten clones comprise around 17% of the sample.

The chain joins TRBV6-6 to TRBJ2-5, with no reliable assignment of the D segment. The origin of this receptor is a female donor with breast cancer. The specimen sequenced was conventional T cells from blood. The CDR3 here reads CASSSTSLETQYF. The DNA sequence reads TGTGCCAGCAGTTCAACGAGTCTTGAGACCCAGTACTTC.